Shown below are 32 T cell receptor beta chains from a single sample sequenced in a study of shared clonotypes between healthy human individuals. The repertoire was sequenced with immunoSEQ multiplex PCR; TCRdb's copy has only in-frame clones and lacks some. The sample gives about 380,000 clones, around 96% of which show up once; more than 0.3% is in the top ten. The sequencing sample was made of memory CD8+ T cells sorted from blood. Subset in this sample: CD45RO+ cells pooled with CCR7-negative TemRA cells. Source of these receptors: a young man in good health.

The rearrangement links TRBV15 to TRBJ1-4; D perhaps matches TRBD1 (6 bases). This CDR3 spans 14 amino acids. V shed 5 bases and J shed 5 bases, with 12 bases lying between them. Germline loops: CDR1 LNHNV, CDR2 YYDKDF (reference sequence). The CDR3 nucleotides are TGTGCCACCAGCGCAAGGGGGGGGAATGAAAAACTGTTTTTT. Amino acid sequence: CATSARGGNEKLFF.

The chain carries TRBV1 and TRBJ2-7; no DNA check was done on the table's D call, TRBD2. TRBV1 is given as a pseudogene. This CDR3 spans 14 amino acids. CDR3 amino acids: CTSSQGTSLHEQYF. The CDR3 bases are TGCACCAGCAGCCAAGGGACTAGCCTCCACGAGCAGTACTTC.

The chain recombines TRBV19 with TRBJ2-1; D ambiguous. CDR1 is LNHDA and CDR2 is SQIVND in the germline V gene (reference sequence). V was shortened by 2 bases and J by 6 bases, with 11 bases between the two germline ends. The CDR3 length is 14 residues. The CDR3 loop reads CASSIKRYGNEQFF. As DNA, the CDR3 is TGTGCCAGTAGTATAAAGCGCTATGGCAATGAGCAGTTCTTC.

The chain recombines TRBV2 with TRBJ2-3, with 10 bases that match TRBD2. Germline V gene data show CDR1 as SNHLY and CDR2 as FYNNEI. Unmatched junction bases numbered 14, after V lost 10 bases and J lost 4 bases. The CDR3 has 16 amino acids. CDR3 DNA: TGTGCCACCGGCAGCGGGAGGGCCGTTTACGCAGATACGCAGTATTTT. Its protein product is CATGSGRAVYADTQYF.

The gene calls are TRBV15 and TRBJ2-7, with D maybe TRBD2 (6 bases). V was shortened by 1 base and J by 0 bases, with 7 bases between the two germline ends. The CDR3 totals 14 residues. In germline, CDR1 is LNHNV, CDR2 YYDKDF (reference sequence). CDR3 amino acids: CATSRGTNSYEQYF. The DNA of the CDR3 is TGTGCCACCAGCAGAGGGACTAACTCCTACGAGCAGTACTTC. The full variable domain, rest sourced from reference TRBV15 and TRBJ2-7, is DAMVIQNPRYQVTQFGKPVTLSCSQTLNHNVMYWYQQKSSQAPKLLFHYYDKDFNNEADTPDNFQSRRPNTSFCFLDIRSPGLGDTAMYLCATSRGTNSYEQYFGPGTRLTVT.

The CDR3 here is CASGVVPGQGTNEQFF. For the CDR3, the DNA is TGTGCCAGCGGGGTTGTACCGGGACAGGGGACCAATGAGCAGTTCTTC. The chain joins TRBV6-6 to TRBJ2-1; TRBD1 agrees at 10 bases. This CDR3 spans 16 amino acids. Per germline, CDR1 MNHNY and CDR2 SVGAGI (reference sequence). J gave up 6 bases and V 8 bases, and 13 bases lay outside the gene matches.

The chain employs TRBV5-8 and TRBJ2-3; D is possibly TRBD2 (6 bases). Germline-derived CDR1 and CDR2 are SGHTS and YDEGEE. The CDR3 covers 15 residues. Between the trimmed V and J ends, which lost 2 bases and 2 bases, there was a span of 12 bases. The CDR3: CASSLDGGITDTQYF. CDR3 DNA: TGTGCCAGCAGCTTAGATGGCGGGATCACAGATACGCAGTATTTT.

The chain combines TRBV6-5 with TRBJ2-1, with 8 nucleotides matching TRBD2. Germline CDR1 MNHEY, CDR2 SVGAGI. The CDR3 totals 15 residues. Trimming removed 7 bases from V and 4 bases from J; junction bases left unmatched: 9. CDR3 bases: TGTGCCAGCAAGGCAGCTAGCGGGCCGTACAATGAGCAGTTCTTC. Translation gives CASKAASGPYNEQFF.

The chain recombines TRBV4-2 with TRBJ2-7; possibly TRBD2 for D (6 bases). The CDR3 spans 14 residues. V lost 0 bases and J lost 0, with 6 bases in between. CDR1 is LGHNA and CDR2 is YNFKEQ in the germline V gene. The CDR3 sequence: CASSQDGSSYEQYF. The CDR3 bases are TGTGCCAGCAGCCAAGACGGGAGCTCCTACGAGCAGTACTTC.

This sequence joins TRBV30 and TRBJ2-7; the D is unclear. V lost 3 bases, J lost 2 bases, and 5 bases lay in between. The CDR3 covers 11 residues. CDR1 is GTSNPN, CDR2 SVGIG, per germline (reference sequence). The CDR3 sequence: CAWSLTYEQYF. The CDR3 DNA is TGTGCCTGGAGCCTTACCTACGAGCAGTACTTC.

This chain links TRBV28 with TRBJ2-7; D might be TRBD1 (6 bases). The CDR3 extends over 14 amino acids. Germline assignment: CDR1 MDHEN and CDR2 SYDVKM. The V end lost 4 bases, the J end lost 0 bases, and 10 bases lay between the germline ends. The CDR3 nucleotides read TGTGCCAGCAGTTCGACAGGCCTCTCCTACGAGCAGTACTTC. Protein product: CASSSTGLSYEQYF.

J is TRBJ2-7 and V is TRBV11-1; 8 bases align to TRBD2. Looked up from germline, CDR1 is SGHAT and CDR2 is FQDESV (reference sequence). The junction had 3 bases not matched to a gene; V was cut back by 2 bases and J by 0 bases. The CDR3 runs to 15 residues. DNA for the CDR3: TGTGCCAGCAGCTTATTTACTAGCGGCTCCTACGAGCAGTACTTC. Translated: CASSLFTSGSYEQYF. Filled out from reference TRBV11-1 and TRBJ2-7, the complete variable domain reads EAEVAQSPRYKITEKSQAVAFWCDPISGHATLYWYRQILGQGPELLVQFQDESVVDDSQLPKDRFSAERLKGVDSTLKIQPAELGDSAMYLCASSLFTSGSYEQYFGPGTRLTVT.

The chain employs TRBV5-1 and TRBJ1-4, with unresolved D. Germline values: CDR1 SGHRS, CDR2 YFSETQ. The CDR3 is 14 residues long. Trimming took 1 base from V and 0 from J, leaving 4 bases between them. This CDR3 reads CASSLQATNEKLFF. Written as DNA, the CDR3 is TGCGCCAGCAGCTTGCAGGCAACTAATGAAAAACTGTTTTTT.

V is TRBV19 and J is TRBJ1-5; the match to TRBD1 covers 10 bases. The CDR3 has 17 amino acids. The germline V gene encodes CDR1 LNHDA and CDR2 SQIVND (reference sequence). The V and J ends lost 6 bases and 0 bases, in that order; junction bases with no gene match: 8. Here the CDR3 reads CASRPGQGLYSNQPQHF. The CDR3 nucleotides read TGTGCCAGTAGGCCGGGACAGGGGCTTTATAGCAATCAGCCCCAGCATTTT.

The chain carries TRBV10-3 and TRBJ1-2, with D tentatively TRBD1 (5 bases). The germline V gene has CDR1 ENHRY and CDR2 SYGVKD. This CDR3 has 14 amino acids. Trimming took off 0 bases at V and 4 bases at J, with 9 bases between the two ends. This chain's CDR3 is CAISESGGSYGYTF. DNA of the CDR3: TGTGCCATCAGTGAGTCGGGGGGTAGCTATGGCTACACCTTC.

The V gene is TRBV19, the J gene TRBJ2-7, with TRBD2 matching over 8 bases. The germline V gene has CDR1 LNHDA and CDR2 SQIVND (reference sequence). J lost 2 bases, V lost 3 bases, and 15 bases had no gene match. CDR3 size: 18 residues. CDR3 sequence: CASSMRTHTGTSPYEQYF. The CDR3 nucleotides are TGTGCCAGTAGTATGAGGACCCACACCGGGACTAGTCCCTACGAGCAGTACTTC.

The chain has TRBV5-4 and TRBJ2-2, with 13 bases aligning to TRBD2. Unmatched junction bases numbered 7, after V lost 4 bases and J lost 4 bases. Germline V lookup: CDR1 SGHNT, CDR2 YYREEE (reference sequence). The CDR3 loop spans 17 amino acids. CDR3 loop: CASSLWTSGSVTGELFF. In DNA, the CDR3 is TGTGCCAGCAGCCTTTGGACTAGCGGGAGTGTCACCGGGGAGCTGTTTTTT. The full variable domain, completed using reference TRBV5-4 and TRBJ2-2, is ETGVTQSPTHLIKTRGQQVTLRCSSQSGHNTVSWYQQALGQGPQFIFQYYREEENGRGNFPPRFSGLQFPNYSSELNVNALELDDSALYLCASSLWTSGSVTGELFFGEGSRLTVL.

This chain links TRBV6-5 with TRBJ1-3; D unclear. V was shortened by 2 bases and J by 0 bases, with 8 bases between the two germline ends. CDR3 size: 15 residues. Germline V gene lookup returns CDR1 MNHEY and CDR2 SVGAGI. This CDR3 reads CASSYGRLSGNTIYF. Written as DNA, the CDR3 is TGTGCCAGCAGTTACGGACGGCTCTCTGGAAACACCATATATTTT.

In the case of this clone: The junction departs from the called germline gene at one end, perhaps through a read error. The chain links TRBV7-7 to TRBJ2-1; maybe TRBD2 (6 bases). CDR1 is SSHAT and CDR2 is FNYEAQ in the germline V gene (reference sequence). The CDR3 has 16 residues. CDR3 nucleotide sequence: TGTGCTAGCAGCTCCGGAGGGCCAAGATCCTACAATGAGCAGTTCTTC. Translation gives CASSSGGPRSYNEQFF.

The J gene is TRBJ2-7, the V gene TRBV7-9; D uncertain. With 1 base removed from V and 6 bases from J, the gap between germline ends came to 13 bases. This CDR3 contains 14 residues. Germline-derived CDR1 and CDR2 are SEHNR and FQNEAQ (reference sequence). The CDR3: CASSLVGNRGEQYF. In nucleotides, the CDR3 is TGTGCCAGCAGCTTAGTGGGGAACAGAGGCGAGCAGTACTTC.

The chain recombines TRBV2 with TRBJ2-7; a weak D match, TRBD1 (5 bases). Per germline, CDR1 SNHLY and CDR2 FYNNEI. Trimming stripped 7 bases from V and 4 bases from J, with 11 bases between. The CDR3 totals 12 residues. The DNA for the CDR3 is TGTGCCAGCACCAGGGTTCATTACGAGCAGTACTTC. It encodes CASTRVHYEQYF. The variable domain in full, with the rest retrieved from reference TRBV2 and TRBJ2-7, is EPEVTQTPSHQVTQMGQEVILRCVPISNHLYFYWYRQILGQKVEFLVSFYNNEISEKSEIFDDQFSVERPDGSNFTLKIRSTKLEDSAMYFCASTRVHYEQYFGPGTRLTVT.

The chain employs TRBV7-8 and TRBJ1-1; D gene uncertain. V shed 0 bases and J shed 8 bases, with 4 bases lying between them. The CDR3 consists of 11 residues. The V gene's germline CDR1 is SGHVS and CDR2 FQNEAQ. The CDR3 nucleotides read TGTGCCAGCAGCTTAGCCCGGGAAGCTTTCTTT. Amino acid sequence: CASSLAREAFF. The entire variable domain, with the rest obtained from reference TRBV7-8 and TRBJ1-1, is as follows: GAGVSQSPRYKVAKRGQDVALRCDPISGHVSLFWYQQALGQGPEFLTYFQNEAQLDKSGLPSDRFFAERPEGSVSTLKIQRTQQEDSAVYLCASSLAREAFFGQGTRLTVV.

Comments on this clone: Other DNA sequences in this specimen translate into the identical CDR3. V gene TRBV7-8 combines with J gene TRBJ2-2; D call uncertain. This CDR3 is built from 14 residues. Germline V gene data show CDR1 as SGHVS and CDR2 as FQNEAQ. The germline V and J ends were trimmed by 1 base and 4 bases, with 7 bases remaining between them. The CDR3 loop reads CASSLGTVTGELFF. CDR3 in DNA: TGTGCCAGCAGCTTAGGGACGGTCACCGGGGAGCTGTTTTTT. Using reference TRBV7-8 and TRBJ2-2 for the parts outside the CDR3, the full variable domain is GAGVSQSPRYKVAKRGQDVALRCDPISGHVSLFWYQQALGQGPEFLTYFQNEAQLDKSGLPSDRFFAERPEGSVSTLKIQRTQQEDSAVYLCASSLGTVTGELFFGEGSRLTVL.

V and J are TRBV4-1 and TRBJ2-7; no reliable D call. Trimming stripped 2 bases from V and 6 bases from J, with 20 bases between. The CDR3 loop spans 16 amino acids. The germline gives CDR1 MGHRA, CDR2 YSYEKL. The CDR3 coding sequence is TGCGCCAGCAGCCAAACCCACATTCTACAAACCGGCGAGCAGTACTTC. Protein sequence: CASSQTHILQTGEQYF.

This chain links TRBV25-1 with TRBJ2-1, with D unresolved. Trimming removed 2 bases from V and 7 bases from J, with 6 bases in between. CDR1 is MGHDK and CDR2 is SYGVNS in the germline V gene. CDR3 length: 12 amino acids. The CDR3, as DNA: TGTGCCAGCAGTGAACTCAGGAATGAGCAGTTCTTC. Translated: CASSELRNEQFF.

The chain couples TRBV6-1 to TRBJ2-7; 9 nucleotides align to TRBD2. The CDR3 runs 15 residues. The germline V gene encodes CDR1 MNHNS and CDR2 SASEGT. Trimming cost V 4 bases and J 1 base; bases outside gene matches: 5. This CDR3 is CASSVAGGPSYEQYF. CDR3 bases: TGTGCCAGCAGTGTTGCGGGAGGGCCGTCCTACGAGCAGTACTTC.

The chain combines TRBV10-3 with TRBJ2-2; TRBD1 aligns across 7 bases. Germline CDR1 ENHRY, CDR2 SYGVKD. The CDR3 extends over 14 amino acids. Unmatched junction bases numbered 0, after V lost 2 bases and J lost 3 bases. The DNA of the CDR3 is TGTGCCATCAGTGAGGACAGGGACACCGGGGAGCTGTTTTTT. This codes for CAISEDRDTGELFF.

The chain couples TRBV6-1 to TRBJ2-2; TRBD2 agrees at 10 bases. The CDR3 length is 15 residues. The germline V gene encodes CDR1 MNHNS and CDR2 SASEGT. After removal of 4 bases from V and 5 bases from J, the junction contained 4 bases not matched to a gene. The CDR3 nucleotides read TGTGCCAGCAGTGTACTAGCGGGACGGACCGGGGAGCTGTTTTTT. It encodes CASSVLAGRTGELFF.

The rearrangement joins TRBV5-1 to TRBJ2-7, with TRBD2 identical over 11 bases. The CDR3 has 14 amino acids. Germline lookup yields CDR1 SGHRS and CDR2 YFSETQ. Unmatched junction bases numbered 4, after V lost 4 bases and J lost 4 bases. CDR3 DNA: TGCGCCAGCAGCCTTTGGACTAGCGGGTACGAGCAGTACTTC. As protein: CASSLWTSGYEQYF.

This chain uses TRBV5-1 with TRBJ1-4, with 10 positions matching TRBD1. The germline CDR1 and CDR2 sequences are SGHRS and YFSETQ. Trimming at V came to 0 bases and at J to 10 bases, leaving 15 bases not matched to a gene. The CDR3 loop spans 18 amino acids. CDR3 sequence: CASSLEGQGQFGEGKLFF. The CDR3 coding sequence is TGCGCCAGCAGCTTGGAGGGACAGGGGCAATTTGGTGAAGGAAAACTGTTTTTT.

V gene TRBV9 combines with J gene TRBJ2-7; unclear D gene. Germline V lookup: CDR1 SGDLS, CDR2 YYNGEE. This CDR3 is built from 11 residues. Trimming removed 0 bases from V and 6 bases from J, with 4 bases in between. Written as DNA, the CDR3 is TGTGCCAGCAGCGTAGGGGGCGAGCAGTACTTC. Protein product: CASSVGGEQYF.

This chain connects TRBV29-1 to TRBJ2-7, with TRBD1 identical over 7 bases. V was pared by 2 bases and J by 5 bases, with 6 bases of the junction left unmatched. Germline CDR1 SQVTM, CDR2 ANQGSEA. The CDR3 loop spans 13 amino acids. The CDR3 region has the DNA TGCAGCGTTGAATTTGCACAGGGGAACGAGCAGTACTTC. Translation: CSVEFAQGNEQYF.